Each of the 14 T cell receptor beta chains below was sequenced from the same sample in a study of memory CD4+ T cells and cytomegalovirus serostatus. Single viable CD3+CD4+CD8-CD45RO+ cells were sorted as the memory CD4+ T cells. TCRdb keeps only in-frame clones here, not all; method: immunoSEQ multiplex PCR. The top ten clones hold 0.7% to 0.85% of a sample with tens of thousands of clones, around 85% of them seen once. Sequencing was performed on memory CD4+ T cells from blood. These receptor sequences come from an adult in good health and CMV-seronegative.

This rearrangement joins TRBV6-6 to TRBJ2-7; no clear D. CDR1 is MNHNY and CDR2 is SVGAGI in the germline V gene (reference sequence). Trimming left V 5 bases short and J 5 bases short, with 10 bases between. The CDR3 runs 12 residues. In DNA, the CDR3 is TGTGCCAGCAGTCCCCGGGCCAACGAGCAGTACTTC. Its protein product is CASSPRANEQYF.

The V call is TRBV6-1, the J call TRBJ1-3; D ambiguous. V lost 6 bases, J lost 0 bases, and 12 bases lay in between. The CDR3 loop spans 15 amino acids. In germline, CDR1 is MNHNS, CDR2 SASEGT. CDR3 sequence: CASREQVTSGNTIYF. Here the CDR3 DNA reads TGTGCCAGCAGGGAGCAGGTTACCTCTGGAAACACCATATATTTT.

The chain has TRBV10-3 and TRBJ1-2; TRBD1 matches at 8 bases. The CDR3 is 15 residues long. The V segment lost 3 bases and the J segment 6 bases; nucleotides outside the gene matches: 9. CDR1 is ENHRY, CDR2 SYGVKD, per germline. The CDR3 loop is CAISDRGQKVDGYTF. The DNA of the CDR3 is TGTGCCATCAGTGACAGGGGGCAGAAGGTTGATGGCTACACCTTC.

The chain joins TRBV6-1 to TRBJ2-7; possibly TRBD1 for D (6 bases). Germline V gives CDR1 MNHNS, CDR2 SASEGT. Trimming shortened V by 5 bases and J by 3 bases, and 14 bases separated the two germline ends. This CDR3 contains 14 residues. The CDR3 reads CASSIRQDLYEQYF. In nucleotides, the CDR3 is TGTGCCAGCAGTATCCGACAGGATCTCTACGAGCAGTACTTC.

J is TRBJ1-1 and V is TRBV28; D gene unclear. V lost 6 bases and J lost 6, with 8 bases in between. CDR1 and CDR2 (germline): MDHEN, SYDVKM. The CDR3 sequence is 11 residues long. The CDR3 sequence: CASRRFSEAFF. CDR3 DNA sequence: TGTGCCAGCAGGCGGTTTTCTGAAGCTTTCTTT. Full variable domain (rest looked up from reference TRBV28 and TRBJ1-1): DVKVTQSSRYLVKRTGEKVFLECVQDMDHENMFWYRQDPGLGLRLIYFSYDVKMKEKGDIPEGYSVSREKKERFSLILESASTNQTSMYLCASRRFSEAFFGQGTRLTVV.

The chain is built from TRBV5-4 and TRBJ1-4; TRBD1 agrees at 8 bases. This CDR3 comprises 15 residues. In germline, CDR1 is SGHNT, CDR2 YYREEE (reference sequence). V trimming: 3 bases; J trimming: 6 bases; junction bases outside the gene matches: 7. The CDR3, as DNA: TGTGCCAGCAGCTCCGGGACAGGACCATATGAAAAACTGTTTTTT. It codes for CASSSGTGPYEKLFF. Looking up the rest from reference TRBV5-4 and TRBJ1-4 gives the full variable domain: ETGVTQSPTHLIKTRGQQVTLRCSSQSGHNTVSWYQQALGQGPQFIFQYYREEENGRGNFPPRFSGLQFPNYSSELNVNALELDDSALYLCASSSGTGPYEKLFFGSGTQLSVL.

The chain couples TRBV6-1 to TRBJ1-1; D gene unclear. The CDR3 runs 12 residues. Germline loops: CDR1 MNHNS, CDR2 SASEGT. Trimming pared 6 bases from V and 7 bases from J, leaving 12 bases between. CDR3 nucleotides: TGTGCCAGCAGCTACATCATCGGTGAAGCTTTCTTT. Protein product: CASSYIIGEAFF.

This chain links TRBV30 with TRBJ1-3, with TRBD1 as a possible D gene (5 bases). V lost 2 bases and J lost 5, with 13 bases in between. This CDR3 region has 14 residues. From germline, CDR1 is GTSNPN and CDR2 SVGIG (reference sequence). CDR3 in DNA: TGTGCCTGGAGTCATCAGGGAGGTCGAAACACCATATATTTT. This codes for CAWSHQGGRNTIYF.

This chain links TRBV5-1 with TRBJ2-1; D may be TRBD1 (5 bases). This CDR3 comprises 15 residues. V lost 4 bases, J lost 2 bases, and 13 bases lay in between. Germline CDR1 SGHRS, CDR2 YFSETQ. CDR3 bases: TGCGCCAGCAGCGGGCTACAGGCCGCCTACAATGAGCAGTTCTTC. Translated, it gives CASSGLQAAYNEQFF.

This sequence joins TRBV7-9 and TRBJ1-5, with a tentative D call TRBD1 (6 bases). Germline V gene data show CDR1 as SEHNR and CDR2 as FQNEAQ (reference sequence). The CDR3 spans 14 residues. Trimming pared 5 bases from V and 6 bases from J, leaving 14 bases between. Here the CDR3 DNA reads TGTGCCAGCAGCCGCGACAGAGGGGGTCAGCCCCAGCATTTT. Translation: CASSRDRGGQPQHF.

The CDR3 nucleotides read TGCGCCAGCAGCTTGGACAGGGGGCGGGAAGAAAAACTGTTTTTT. It translates to CASSLDRGREEKLFF. The chain couples TRBV5-1 to TRBJ1-4; TRBD1 aligns across 9 bases. CDR1 is SGHRS and CDR2 is YFSETQ in the germline V gene. This CDR3 is built from 15 residues. The trim removed 0 bases at V and 8 bases at J, leaving 5 bases unmatched. The variable domain in full, completed from reference TRBV5-1 and TRBJ1-4, reads KAGVTQTPRYLIKTRGQQVTLSCSPISGHRSVSWYQQTPGQGLQFLFEYFSETQRNKGNFPGRFSGRQFSNSRSEMNVSTLELGDSALYLCASSLDRGREEKLFFGSGTQLSVL.

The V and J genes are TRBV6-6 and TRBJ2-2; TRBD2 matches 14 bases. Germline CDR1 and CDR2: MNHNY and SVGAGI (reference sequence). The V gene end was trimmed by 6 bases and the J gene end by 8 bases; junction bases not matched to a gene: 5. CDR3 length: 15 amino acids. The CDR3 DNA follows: TGTGCCAGCAGCCGACTAGCGGGGGGGTCGGGGGAGCTGTTTTTT. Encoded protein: CASSRLAGGSGELFF.

The CDR3 spells CASSPGGRQPQHF. CDR3 coding DNA: TGTGCCAGCTCACCGGGGGGCAGGCAGCCCCAGCATTTT. The chain joins TRBV18 to TRBJ1-5, with D tentatively TRBD1 (6 bases). Deletions cut 3 bases from V and 7 bases from J, with 10 bases between. From germline, CDR1 is KGHSH and CDR2 LQKENI. The CDR3 length is 13 residues. Full variable domain (outside the CDR3, taken from reference TRBV18 and TRBJ1-5): NAGVMQNPRHLVRRRGQEARLRCSPMKGHSHVYWYRQLPEEGLKFMVYLQKENIIDESGMPKERFSAEFPKEGPSILRIQQVVRGDSAAYFCASSPGGRQPQHFGDGTRLSIL.

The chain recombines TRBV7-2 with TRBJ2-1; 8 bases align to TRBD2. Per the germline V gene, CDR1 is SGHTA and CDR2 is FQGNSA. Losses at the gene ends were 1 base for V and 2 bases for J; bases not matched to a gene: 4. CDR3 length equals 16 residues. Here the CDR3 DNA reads TGTGCCAGCAGCTTAGTGGGACTAGATGCCTACAATGAGCAGTTCTTC. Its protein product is CASSLVGLDAYNEQFF.